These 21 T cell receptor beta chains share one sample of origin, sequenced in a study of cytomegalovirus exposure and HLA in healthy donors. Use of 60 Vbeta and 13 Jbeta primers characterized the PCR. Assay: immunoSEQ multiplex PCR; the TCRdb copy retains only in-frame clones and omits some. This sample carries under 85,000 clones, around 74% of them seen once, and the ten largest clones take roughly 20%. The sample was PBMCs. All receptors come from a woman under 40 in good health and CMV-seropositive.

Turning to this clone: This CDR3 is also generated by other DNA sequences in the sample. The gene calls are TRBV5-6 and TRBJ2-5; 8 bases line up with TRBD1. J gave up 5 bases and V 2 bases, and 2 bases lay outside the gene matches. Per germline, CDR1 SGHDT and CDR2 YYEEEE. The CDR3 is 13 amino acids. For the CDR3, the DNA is TGTGCCAGCAGCTTAAGGACAGGGGAGACCCAGTACTTC. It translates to CASSLRTGETQYF.

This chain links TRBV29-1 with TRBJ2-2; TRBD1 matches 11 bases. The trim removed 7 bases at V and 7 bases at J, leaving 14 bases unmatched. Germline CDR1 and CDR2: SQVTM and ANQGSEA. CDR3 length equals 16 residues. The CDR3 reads CSARGLDRGRSGELFF. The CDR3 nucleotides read TGCAGCGCCAGAGGACTGGACAGGGGGCGAAGCGGGGAGCTGTTTTTT.

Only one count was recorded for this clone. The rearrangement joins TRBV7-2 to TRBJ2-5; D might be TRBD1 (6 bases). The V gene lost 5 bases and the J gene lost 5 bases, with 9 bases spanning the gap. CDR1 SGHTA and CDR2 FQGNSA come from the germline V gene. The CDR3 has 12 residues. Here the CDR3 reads CASSITGETQYF. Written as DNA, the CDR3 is TGTGCCAGCAGCATAACAGGGGAGACCCAGTACTTC.

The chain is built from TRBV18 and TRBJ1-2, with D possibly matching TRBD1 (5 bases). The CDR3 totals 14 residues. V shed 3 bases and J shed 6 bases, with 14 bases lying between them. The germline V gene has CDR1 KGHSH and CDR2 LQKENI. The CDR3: CASSPLETVNGYTF. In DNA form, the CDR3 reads TGTGCCAGCTCACCCCTGGAGACAGTTAATGGCTACACCTTC.

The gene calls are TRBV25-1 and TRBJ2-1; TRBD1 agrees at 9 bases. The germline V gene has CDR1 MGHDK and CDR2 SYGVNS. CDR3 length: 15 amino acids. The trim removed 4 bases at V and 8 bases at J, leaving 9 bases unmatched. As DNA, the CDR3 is TGTGCCAGCAGTGCCGGGACAGGGAGGGCCGATGAGCAGTTCTTC. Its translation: CASSAGTGRADEQFF.

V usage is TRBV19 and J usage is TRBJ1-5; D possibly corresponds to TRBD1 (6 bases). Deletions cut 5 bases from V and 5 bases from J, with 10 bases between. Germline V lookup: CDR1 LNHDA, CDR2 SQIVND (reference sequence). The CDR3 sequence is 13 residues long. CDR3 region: CASSQTGYQPQHF. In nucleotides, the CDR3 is TGTGCCAGTAGTCAGACAGGTTATCAGCCCCAGCATTTT. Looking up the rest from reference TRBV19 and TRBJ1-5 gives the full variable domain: DGGITQSPKYLFRKEGQNVTLSCEQNLNHDAMYWYRQDPGQGLRLIYYSQIVNDFQKGDIAEGYSVSREKKESFPLTVTSAQKNPTAFYLCASSQTGYQPQHFGDGTRLSIL.

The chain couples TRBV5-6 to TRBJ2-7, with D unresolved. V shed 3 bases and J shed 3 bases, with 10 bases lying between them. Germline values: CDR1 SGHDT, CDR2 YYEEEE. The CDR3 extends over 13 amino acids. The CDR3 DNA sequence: TGTGCCAGCAGCTCCACGACACACTACGAGCAGTACTTC. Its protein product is CASSSTTHYEQYF. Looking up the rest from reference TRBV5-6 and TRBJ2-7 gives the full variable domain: DAGVTQSPTHLIKTRGQQVTLRCSPKSGHDTVSWYQQALGQGPQFIFQYYEEEERQRGNFPDRFSGHQFPNYSSELNVNALLLGDSALYLCASSSTTHYEQYFGPGTRLTVT.

CDR3 protein: CASSWRRDGEQYF. CDR3 nucleotide sequence: TGTGCCAGCAGCTGGAGACGGGATGGGGAGCAGTACTTC. This chain connects TRBV7-8 to TRBJ2-7, with D possibly TRBD2 on 5 matching bases. Deletions cut 4 bases from V and 7 bases from J, with 14 bases between. Germline V CDR1 and CDR2: SGHVS, FQNEAQ. This CDR3 region has 13 residues.

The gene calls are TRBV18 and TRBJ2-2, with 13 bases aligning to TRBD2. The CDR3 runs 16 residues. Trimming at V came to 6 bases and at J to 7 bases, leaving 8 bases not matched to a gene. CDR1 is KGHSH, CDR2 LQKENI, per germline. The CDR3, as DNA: TGTGCCAGCTCCCTCGGACTAGCGGGAGTGATCGGGGAGCTGTTTTTT. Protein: CASSLGLAGVIGELFF.

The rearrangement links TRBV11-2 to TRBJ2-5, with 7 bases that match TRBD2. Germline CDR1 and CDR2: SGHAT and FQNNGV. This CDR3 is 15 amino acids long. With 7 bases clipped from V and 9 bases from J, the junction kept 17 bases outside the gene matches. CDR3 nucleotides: TGTGCCAGCACCCGCGGCATAGGACTAGTGTATCCCCAGTACTTC. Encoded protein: CASTRGIGLVYPQYF.

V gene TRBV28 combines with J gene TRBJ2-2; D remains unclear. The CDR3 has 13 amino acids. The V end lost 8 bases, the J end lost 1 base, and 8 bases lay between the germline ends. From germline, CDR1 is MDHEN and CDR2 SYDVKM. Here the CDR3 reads CASEARNTGELFF. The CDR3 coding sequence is TGTGCCAGCGAAGCCCGGAACACCGGGGAGCTGTTTTTT.

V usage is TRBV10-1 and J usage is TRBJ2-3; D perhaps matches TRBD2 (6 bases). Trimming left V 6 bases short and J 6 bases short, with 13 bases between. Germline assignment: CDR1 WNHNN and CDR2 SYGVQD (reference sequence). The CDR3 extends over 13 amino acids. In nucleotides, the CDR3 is TGCGCCAGCAGCCGGGACTCCCGGGATACGCAGTATTTT. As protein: CASSRDSRDTQYF.

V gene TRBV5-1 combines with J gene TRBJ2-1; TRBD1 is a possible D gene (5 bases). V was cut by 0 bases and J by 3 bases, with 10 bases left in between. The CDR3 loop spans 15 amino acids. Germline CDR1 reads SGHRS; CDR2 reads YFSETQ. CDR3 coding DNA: TGCGCCAGCAGCTTGGTCCAGGGAATCTACAATGAGCAGTTCTTC. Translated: CASSLVQGIYNEQFF.

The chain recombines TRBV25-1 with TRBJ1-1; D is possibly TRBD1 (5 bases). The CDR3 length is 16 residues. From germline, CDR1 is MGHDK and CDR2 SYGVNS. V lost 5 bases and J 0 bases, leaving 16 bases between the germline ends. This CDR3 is CASSKAGRGMNTEAFF. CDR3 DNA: TGTGCCAGCAGTAAAGCGGGCCGGGGGATGAACACTGAAGCTTTCTTT.

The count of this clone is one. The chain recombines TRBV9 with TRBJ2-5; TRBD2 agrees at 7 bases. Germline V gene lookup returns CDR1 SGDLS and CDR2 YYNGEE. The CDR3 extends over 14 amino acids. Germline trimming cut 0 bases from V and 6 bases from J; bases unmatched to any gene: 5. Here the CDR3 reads CASSVEIGRKTQYF. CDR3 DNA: TGTGCCAGCAGCGTAGAGATCGGGAGGAAGACCCAGTACTTC.

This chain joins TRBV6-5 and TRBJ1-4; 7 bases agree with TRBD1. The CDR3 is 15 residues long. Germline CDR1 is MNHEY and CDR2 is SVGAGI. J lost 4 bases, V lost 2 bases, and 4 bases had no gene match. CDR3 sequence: CASSYRGRDNEKLFF. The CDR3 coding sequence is TGTGCCAGCAGTTACAGGGGGCGGGATAATGAAAAACTGTTTTTT.

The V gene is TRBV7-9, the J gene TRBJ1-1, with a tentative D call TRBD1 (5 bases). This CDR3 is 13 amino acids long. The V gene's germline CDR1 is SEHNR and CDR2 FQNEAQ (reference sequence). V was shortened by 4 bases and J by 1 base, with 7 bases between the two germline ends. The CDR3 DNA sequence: TGTGCCAGCAGCTCTGGGGCGAACACTGAAGCTTTCTTT. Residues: CASSSGANTEAFF.

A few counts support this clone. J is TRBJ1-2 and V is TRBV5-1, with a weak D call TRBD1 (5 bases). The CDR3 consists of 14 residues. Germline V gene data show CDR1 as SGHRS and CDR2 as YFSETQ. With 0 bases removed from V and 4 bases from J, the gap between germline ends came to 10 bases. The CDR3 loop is CASSLEGVGYGYTF. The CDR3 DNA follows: TGCGCCAGCAGCTTGGAAGGGGTGGGCTATGGCTACACCTTC.

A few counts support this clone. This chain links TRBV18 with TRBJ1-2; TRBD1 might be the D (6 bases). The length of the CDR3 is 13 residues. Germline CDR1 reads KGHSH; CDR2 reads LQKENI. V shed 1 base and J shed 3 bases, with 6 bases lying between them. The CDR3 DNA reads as TGTGCCAGCTCACCACGGACAGACTATGGCTACACCTTC. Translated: CASSPRTDYGYTF.

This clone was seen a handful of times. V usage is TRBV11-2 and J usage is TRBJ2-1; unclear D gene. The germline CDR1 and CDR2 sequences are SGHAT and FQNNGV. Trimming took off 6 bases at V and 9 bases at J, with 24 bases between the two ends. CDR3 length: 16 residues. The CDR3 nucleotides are TGTGCCAGCAGTAACTTTCTCGAGGTCCAGAGTAGTGAGCAGTTCTTC. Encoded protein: CASSNFLEVQSSEQFF.

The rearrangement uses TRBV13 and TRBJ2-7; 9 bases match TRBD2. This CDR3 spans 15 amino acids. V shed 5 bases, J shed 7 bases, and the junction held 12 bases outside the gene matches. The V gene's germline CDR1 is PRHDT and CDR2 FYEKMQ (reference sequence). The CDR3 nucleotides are TGTGCCAGCAGCCTACCTAGCGGGACATTTGGGGAGCAGTACTTC. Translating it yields CASSLPSGTFGEQYF.